These T cell receptor beta chains were read from a single sample in a study of CD8 T cells in ankylosing spondylitis. Each CDR3 protein gets one entry after TCRdb re-called the 5' RACE reads with MiXCR. The sample contains tens of thousands of distinct CDR3 sequences, around 25% of which appear only once. Sequencing input: blood, either unsorted or a sorted T cell fraction (not recorded which). Receptor source: a male donor with ankylosing spondylitis or in good health (not recorded which). Each CDR3 is given with its conserved first and last residue. A D gene is named only where the DNA matches it firmly. Rows may omit the clone size; those that give it use once, few, many or a size class.

DNA	CDR3	D	J	size	V
TGTGCCAGCAGCCGAGAGAGTCCGGGACAGGGGAGGGTCCGGCCCCAGCATTTT	CASSRESPGQGRVRPQHF	TRBD1	TRBJ1-5	.	TRBV11-1
TGTGCCAGCAGCGTGAACCCCACTGAAGCTTTCTTT	CASSVNPTEAFF	.	TRBJ1-1	few	TRBV5-6
TGTGCCAGCAGCTTAATAGGCGGGACCACAGATACGCAGTATTTT	CASSLIGGTTDTQYF	.	TRBJ2-3	.	TRBV7-3
TGTGCCAGCAGCCCGCGTTGGGATACGCAGTATTTT	CASSPRWDTQYF	.	TRBJ2-3	.	TRBV7-9
TGTGCCAGCAGCTTAGAAGGGGGATCCTACGAGCAGTACTTC	CASSLEGGSYEQYF	.	TRBJ2-7	few	TRBV7-3
TGTGCCAGCAGTGAAGGGGGAGGAATGGTCGGGCAGCCCCAGCATTTT	CASSEGGGMVGQPQHF	.	TRBJ1-5	.	TRBV2
TGTGCCAGCAGCTTGACAGGGGGCGAGCAGTACTTC	CASSLTGGEQYF	TRBD1	TRBJ2-7	.	TRBV12-3/TRBV12-4
TGTGCCAGCAGTTACTGGGCGTCAACCGGGGAGCTGTTTTTT	CASSYWASTGELFF	.	TRBJ2-2	many	TRBV6-5
TGCAGTGCTATCCCACAGGGGGCCGGGGGCTATGGCTACACCTTC	CSAIPQGAGGYGYTF	TRBD1	TRBJ1-2	.	TRBV20-1
TGTGCCAGCAGTTTAGCTTTAGCGGGAGCCTACGAGCAGTACTTC	CASSLALAGAYEQYF	TRBD2	TRBJ2-7	few	TRBV12-3/TRBV12-4
TGTGCCAGCTCACCAGCAGGGGCCCACATGAACACTGAAGCTTTCTTT	CASSPAGAHMNTEAFF	.	TRBJ1-1	many	TRBV18
TGCGCCAGCAGACCGGGACAGGGGTCAGATACGCAGTATTTT	CASRPGQGSDTQYF	TRBD1	TRBJ2-3	.	TRBV5-1
TGCAGCGTGACAGGGGGCTCTGGCTACACCTTC	CSVTGGSGYTF	TRBD1	TRBJ1-2	few	TRBV29-1
TGTGCCAGCAGTTTTCGGCCTGTCACCGGGGAGCTGTTTTTT	CASSFRPVTGELFF	.	TRBJ2-2	.	TRBV12-3/TRBV12-4
TGTGCCAGCAGCCGAGGTATGGAAGCGGGGGACCGGGAGGAGTTCTTC	CASSRGMEAGDREEFF	TRBD2	TRBJ2-1	.	TRBV7-8
TGCAGTGCTACAGTGGCCAAAAACAGTCAGTACTTC	CSATVAKNSQYF	.	TRBJ2-4	.	TRBV20-1
TGCGCCAGCAGCTTGGCCGGGGGGCACACTGAAGCTTTCTTT	CASSLAGGHTEAFF	.	TRBJ1-1	.	TRBV5-1
TGTGCCGGGGGGGACGTGAACACCGGGGAGCTGTTTTTT	CAGGDVNTGELFF	TRBD2	TRBJ2-2	.	TRBV9
TGTGCCAGCAGTTCCCACACAGGGGGCCTCACTGAAGCTTTCTTT	CASSSHTGGLTEAFF	TRBD1	TRBJ1-1	few	TRBV28
TGCGCCAGCAGCCAAATCGGATCTAGCACAGATACGCAGTATTTT	CASSQIGSSTDTQYF	.	TRBJ2-3	few	TRBV4-1
TGTGCCAGCAGCCCCATTCGGCTAGCGGGACCCGGGGAGCTGTTTTTT	CASSPIRLAGPGELFF	TRBD2	TRBJ2-2	.	TRBV7-2
TGCAGCGTTGCTCACTTCTCTACTAGCGGGACCTACAATGAGCAGTTCTTC	CSVAHFSTSGTYNEQFF	TRBD2	TRBJ2-1	few	TRBV29-1
TGTGCCAGCAGGCCCGGGACAGAGATTTATCAGCCCCAGCATTTT	CASRPGTEIYQPQHF	TRBD1	TRBJ1-5	.	TRBV5-5
TGCGCCAGCAGCTTGTTGCGGGACAGGGGTGAGACCCAGTACTTC	CASSLLRDRGETQYF	TRBD1	TRBJ2-5	many	TRBV5-1
TGCGCCAGCAGCTTTAGGACAGGAGGGGCTAACTATGGCTACACCTTC	CASSFRTGGANYGYTF	TRBD1	TRBJ1-2	.	TRBV5-1
TGTGCCACTGACACGGACGGGGAGACCCAGTACTTC	CATDTDGETQYF	.	TRBJ2-5	.	TRBV10-3
TGCAGTGCTAGAGCCGGGACAGTCCTTGAAGCTTTCTTT	CSARAGTVLEAFF	TRBD1	TRBJ1-1	few	TRBV20-1
TGTGCCAGCAGCTTAGGGTCGGCTGAAGCTTTCTTT	CASSLGSAEAFF	.	TRBJ1-1	few	TRBV7-9
TGCAGTGCTAGTTTTAGACCAAACTATGGCTACACCTTC	CSASFRPNYGYTF	.	TRBJ1-2	.	TRBV20-1
TGCAGTGCTAATGGACAGAGCTACAATGAGCAGTTCTTC	CSANGQSYNEQFF	.	TRBJ2-1	few	TRBV20-1
TGCGCCAGCAGCCAGAGTATGGGTCAGCCCCAGCATTTT	CASSQSMGQPQHF	.	TRBJ1-5	few	TRBV4-1
TGTGCCAGCAGCTTAGATGTGAGAACGAATGAAAAACTGTTTTTT	CASSLDVRTNEKLFF	.	TRBJ1-4	.	TRBV7-9
TGTGCCAGCAGTTACGAATTAATATACCAGGGTACCGGGGAGCTGTTTTTT	CASSYELIYQGTGELFF	.	TRBJ2-2	few	TRBV6-5
TGTGCCAGCAGCTTAAGGTTTCGGGGGAGCTCCTACAATGAGCAGTTCTTC	CASSLRFRGSSYNEQFF	.	TRBJ2-1	few	TRBV7-6
TGTGCCAGCAGTATCGGGACCATCAAACCGGAGACCCAGTACTTC	CASSIGTIKPETQYF	.	TRBJ2-5	.	TRBV2